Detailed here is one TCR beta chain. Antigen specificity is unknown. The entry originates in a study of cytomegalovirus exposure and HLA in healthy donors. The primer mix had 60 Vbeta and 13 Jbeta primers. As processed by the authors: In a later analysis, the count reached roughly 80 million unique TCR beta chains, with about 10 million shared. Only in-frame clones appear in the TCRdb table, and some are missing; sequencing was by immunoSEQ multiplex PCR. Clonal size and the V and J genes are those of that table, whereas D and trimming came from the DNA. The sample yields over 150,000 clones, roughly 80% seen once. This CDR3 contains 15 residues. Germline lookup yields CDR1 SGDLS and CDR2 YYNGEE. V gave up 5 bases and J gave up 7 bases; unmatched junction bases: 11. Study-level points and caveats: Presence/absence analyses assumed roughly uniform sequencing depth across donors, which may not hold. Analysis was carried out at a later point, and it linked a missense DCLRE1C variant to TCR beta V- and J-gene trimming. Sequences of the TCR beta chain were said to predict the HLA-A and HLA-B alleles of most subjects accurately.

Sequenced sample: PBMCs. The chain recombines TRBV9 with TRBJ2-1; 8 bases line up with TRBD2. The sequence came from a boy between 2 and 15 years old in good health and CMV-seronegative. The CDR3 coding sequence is TGTGCCAGCAGTCTAACGGCGGGAGGCCGTAATGAGCAGTTCTTC. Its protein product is CASSLTAGGRNEQFF.